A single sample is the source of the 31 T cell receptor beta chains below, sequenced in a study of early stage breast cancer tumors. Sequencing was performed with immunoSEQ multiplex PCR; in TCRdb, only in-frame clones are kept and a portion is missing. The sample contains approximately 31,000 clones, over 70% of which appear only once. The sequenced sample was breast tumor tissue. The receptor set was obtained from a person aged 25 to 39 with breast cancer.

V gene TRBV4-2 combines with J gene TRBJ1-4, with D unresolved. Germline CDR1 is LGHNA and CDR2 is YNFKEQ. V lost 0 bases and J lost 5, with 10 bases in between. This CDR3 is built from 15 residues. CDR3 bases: TGTGCCAGCAGCCAAGATGGGCAAGAGAATGAAAAACTGTTTTTT. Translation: CASSQDGQENEKLFF.

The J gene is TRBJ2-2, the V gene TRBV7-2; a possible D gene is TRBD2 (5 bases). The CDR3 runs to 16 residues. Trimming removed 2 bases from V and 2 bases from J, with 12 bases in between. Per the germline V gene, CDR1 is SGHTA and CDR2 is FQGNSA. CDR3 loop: CASSLSSASNTGELFF. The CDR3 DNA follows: TGTGCCAGCAGCTTATCCTCAGCTAGCAACACCGGGGAGCTGTTTTTT.

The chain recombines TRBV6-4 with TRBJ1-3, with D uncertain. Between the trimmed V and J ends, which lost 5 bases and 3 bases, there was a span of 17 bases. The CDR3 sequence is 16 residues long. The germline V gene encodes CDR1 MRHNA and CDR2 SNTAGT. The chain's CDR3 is CASSYLTVFFGNTIYF. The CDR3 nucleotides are TGTGCCAGCAGTTACCTTACTGTATTTTTTGGAAACACCATATATTTT.

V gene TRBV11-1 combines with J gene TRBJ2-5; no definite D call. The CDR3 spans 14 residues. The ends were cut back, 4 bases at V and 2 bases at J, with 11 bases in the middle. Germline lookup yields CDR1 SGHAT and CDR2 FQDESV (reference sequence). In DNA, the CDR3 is TGTGCCAGCAGCTCCCCCCCGGAGCAAGAGACCCAGTACTTC. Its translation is CASSSPPEQETQYF.

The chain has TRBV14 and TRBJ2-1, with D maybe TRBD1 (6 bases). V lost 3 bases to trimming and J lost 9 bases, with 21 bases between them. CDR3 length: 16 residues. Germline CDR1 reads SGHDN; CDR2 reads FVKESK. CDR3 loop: CASSHVFRGAPGEQFF. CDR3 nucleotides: TGTGCCAGCAGCCACGTATTCAGGGGCGCCCCGGGTGAGCAGTTCTTC. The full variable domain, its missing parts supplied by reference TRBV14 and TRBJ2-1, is EAGVTQFPSHSVIEKGQTVTLRCDPISGHDNLYWYRRVMGKEIKFLLHFVKESKQDESGMPNNRFLAERTGGTYSTLKVQPAELEDSGVYFCASSHVFRGAPGEQFFGPGTRLTVL.

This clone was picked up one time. The CDR3 sequence is CASSSWQGTEAFF. In DNA, the CDR3 is TGTGCCAGCAGCTCATGGCAGGGGACTGAAGCTTTCTTT. This chain uses TRBV11-2 with TRBJ1-1, with a tentative D call TRBD1 (6 bases). V gave up 4 bases and J gave up 5 bases, with 11 bases separating them. Germline CDR1 reads SGHAT; CDR2 reads FQNNGV. The CDR3 has 13 amino acids.

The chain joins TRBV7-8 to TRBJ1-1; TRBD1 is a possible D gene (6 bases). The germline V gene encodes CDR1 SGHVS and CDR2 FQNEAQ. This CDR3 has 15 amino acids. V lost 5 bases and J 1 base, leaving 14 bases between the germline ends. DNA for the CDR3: TGTGCCAGCAGCCGTCAACAGGGCAGGAACACTGAAGCTTTCTTT. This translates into CASSRQQGRNTEAFF. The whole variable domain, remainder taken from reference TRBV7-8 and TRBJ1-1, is GAGVSQSPRYKVAKRGQDVALRCDPISGHVSLFWYQQALGQGPEFLTYFQNEAQLDKSGLPSDRFFAERPEGSVSTLKIQRTQQEDSAVYLCASSRQQGRNTEAFFGQGTRLTVV.

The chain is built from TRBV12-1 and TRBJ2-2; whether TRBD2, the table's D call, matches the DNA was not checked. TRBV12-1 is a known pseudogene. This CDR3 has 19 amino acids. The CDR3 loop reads CASSFPLPEREGRIGELFF. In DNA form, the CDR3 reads TGTGCCAGCAGCTTCCCCCTACCTGAGCGGGAGGGCCGGATCGGGGAGCTGTTTTTT.

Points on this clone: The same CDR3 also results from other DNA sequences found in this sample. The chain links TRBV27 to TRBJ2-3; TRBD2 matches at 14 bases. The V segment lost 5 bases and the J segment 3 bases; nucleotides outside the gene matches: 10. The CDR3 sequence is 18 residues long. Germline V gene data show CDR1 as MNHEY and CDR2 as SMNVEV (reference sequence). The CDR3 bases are TGTGCCAGCAGTCCTGGGACTAGCGGGAGAAAGTGGACAGATACGCAGTATTTT. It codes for CASSPGTSGRKWTDTQYF.

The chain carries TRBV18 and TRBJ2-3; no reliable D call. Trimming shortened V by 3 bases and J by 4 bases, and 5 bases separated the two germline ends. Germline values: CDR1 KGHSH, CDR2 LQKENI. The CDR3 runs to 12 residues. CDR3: CASSPVADTQYF. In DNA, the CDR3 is TGTGCCAGCTCACCCGTTGCAGATACGCAGTATTTT.

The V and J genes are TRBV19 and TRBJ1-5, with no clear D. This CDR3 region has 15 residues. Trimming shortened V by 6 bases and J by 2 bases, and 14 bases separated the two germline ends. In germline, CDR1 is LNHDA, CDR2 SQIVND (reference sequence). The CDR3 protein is CASRPLVGGNQPQHF. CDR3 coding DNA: TGTGCCAGTAGGCCTCTGGTTGGGGGCAATCAGCCCCAGCATTTT.

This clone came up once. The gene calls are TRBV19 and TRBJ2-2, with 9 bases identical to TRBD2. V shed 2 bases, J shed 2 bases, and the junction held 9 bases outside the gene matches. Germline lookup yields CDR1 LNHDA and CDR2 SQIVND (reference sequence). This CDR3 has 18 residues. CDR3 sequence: CASSIMLAGWGNTGELFF. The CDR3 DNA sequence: TGTGCCAGTAGTATAATGCTAGCGGGATGGGGTAACACCGGGGAGCTGTTTTTT.

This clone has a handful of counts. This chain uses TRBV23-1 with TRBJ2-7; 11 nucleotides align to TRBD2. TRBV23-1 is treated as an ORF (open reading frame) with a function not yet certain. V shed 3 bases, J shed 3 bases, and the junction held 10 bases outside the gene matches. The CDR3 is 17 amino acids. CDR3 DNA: TGCGCCAGCAGTCACTTACGGGGGACTAGCGGATTCTACGAGCAGTACTTC. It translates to CASSHLRGTSGFYEQYF.

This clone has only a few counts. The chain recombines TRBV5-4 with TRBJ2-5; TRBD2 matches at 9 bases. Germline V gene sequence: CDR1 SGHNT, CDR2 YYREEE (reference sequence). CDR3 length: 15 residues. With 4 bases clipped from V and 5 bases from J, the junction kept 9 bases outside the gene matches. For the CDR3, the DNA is TGTGCCAGCAGCCCCCCGGGTAGCGGGAGTGAGACCCAGTACTTC. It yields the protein CASSPPGSGSETQYF. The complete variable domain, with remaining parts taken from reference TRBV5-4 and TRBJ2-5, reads ETGVTQSPTHLIKTRGQQVTLRCSSQSGHNTVSWYQQALGQGPQFIFQYYREEENGRGNFPPRFSGLQFPNYSSELNVNALELDDSALYLCASSPPGSGSETQYFGPGTRLLVL.

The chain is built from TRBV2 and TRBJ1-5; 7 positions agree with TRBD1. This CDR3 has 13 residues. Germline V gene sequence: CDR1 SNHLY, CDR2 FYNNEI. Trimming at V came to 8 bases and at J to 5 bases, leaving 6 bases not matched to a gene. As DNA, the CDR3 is TGTGCCAGCGCCCGACAGGGTTATCAGCCCCAGCATTTT. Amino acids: CASARQGYQPQHF.

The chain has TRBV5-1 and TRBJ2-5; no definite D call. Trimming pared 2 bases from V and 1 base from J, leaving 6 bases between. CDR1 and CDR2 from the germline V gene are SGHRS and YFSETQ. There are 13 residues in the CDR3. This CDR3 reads CASSFSPQETQYF. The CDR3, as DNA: TGCGCCAGCAGCTTCTCTCCCCAAGAGACCCAGTACTTC.

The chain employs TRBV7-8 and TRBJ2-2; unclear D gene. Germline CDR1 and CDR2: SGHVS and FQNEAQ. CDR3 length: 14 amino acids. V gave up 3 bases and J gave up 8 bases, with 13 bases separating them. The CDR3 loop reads CASSFSALPGELFF. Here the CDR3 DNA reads TGTGCCAGCAGCTTTTCTGCCCTCCCAGGGGAGCTGTTTTTT.

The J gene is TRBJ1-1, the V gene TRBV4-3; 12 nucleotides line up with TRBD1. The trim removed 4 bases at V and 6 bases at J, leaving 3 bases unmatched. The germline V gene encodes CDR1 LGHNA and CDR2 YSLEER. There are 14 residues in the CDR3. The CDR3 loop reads CASSPGTGGPEAFF. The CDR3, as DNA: TGCGCCAGCAGCCCAGGGACAGGGGGCCCTGAAGCTTTCTTT.

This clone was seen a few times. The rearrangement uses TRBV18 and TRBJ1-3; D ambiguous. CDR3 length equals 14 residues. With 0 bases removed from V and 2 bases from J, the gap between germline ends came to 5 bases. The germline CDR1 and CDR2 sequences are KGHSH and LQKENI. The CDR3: CASSPPEAGNTIYF. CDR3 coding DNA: TGTGCCAGCTCACCACCGGAAGCTGGAAACACCATATATTTT. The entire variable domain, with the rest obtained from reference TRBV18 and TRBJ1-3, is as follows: NAGVMQNPRHLVRRRGQEARLRCSPMKGHSHVYWYRQLPEEGLKFMVYLQKENIIDESGMPKERFSAEFPKEGPSILRIQQVVRGDSAAYFCASSPPEAGNTIYFGEGSWLTVV.

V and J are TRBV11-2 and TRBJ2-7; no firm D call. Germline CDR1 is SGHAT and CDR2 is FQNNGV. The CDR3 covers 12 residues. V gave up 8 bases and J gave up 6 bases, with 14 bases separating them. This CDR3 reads CASGANSLEQYF. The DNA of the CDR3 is TGTGCCAGCGGTGCAAATTCCCTCGAGCAGTACTTC. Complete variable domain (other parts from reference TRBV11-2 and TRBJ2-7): EAGVAQSPRYKIIEKRQSVAFWCNPISGHATLYWYQQILGQGPKLLIQFQNNGVVDDSQLPKDRFSAERLKGVDSTLKIQPAKLEDSAVYLCASGANSLEQYFGPGTRLTVT.

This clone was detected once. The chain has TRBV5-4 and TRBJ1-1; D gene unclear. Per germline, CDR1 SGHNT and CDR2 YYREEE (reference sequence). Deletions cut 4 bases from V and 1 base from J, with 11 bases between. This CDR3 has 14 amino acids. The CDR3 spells CASSTQVKNTEAFF. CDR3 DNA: TGTGCCAGCAGCACGCAGGTTAAGAACACTGAAGCTTTCTTT.

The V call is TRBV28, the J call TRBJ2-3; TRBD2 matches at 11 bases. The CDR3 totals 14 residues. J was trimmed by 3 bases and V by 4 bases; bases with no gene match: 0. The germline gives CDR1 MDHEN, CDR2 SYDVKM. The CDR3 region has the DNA TGTGCCAGCAGTTGGACTAGCGGGACAGATACGCAGTATTTT. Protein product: CASSWTSGTDTQYF.

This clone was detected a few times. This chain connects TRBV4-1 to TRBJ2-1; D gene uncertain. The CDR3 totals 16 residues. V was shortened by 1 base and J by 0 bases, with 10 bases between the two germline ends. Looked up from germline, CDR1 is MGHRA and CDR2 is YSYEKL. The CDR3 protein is CASSQVDQSSYNEQFF. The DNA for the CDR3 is TGCGCCAGCAGCCAAGTTGACCAGAGCTCCTACAATGAGCAGTTCTTC.

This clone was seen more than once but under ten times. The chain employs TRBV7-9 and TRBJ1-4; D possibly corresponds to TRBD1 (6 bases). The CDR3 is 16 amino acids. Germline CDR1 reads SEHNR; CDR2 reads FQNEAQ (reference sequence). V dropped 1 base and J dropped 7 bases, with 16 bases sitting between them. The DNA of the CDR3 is TGTGCCAGCAGCTTAGGTGGGGGCGGAGTGCGTGAAAAACTGTTTTTT. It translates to CASSLGGGGVREKLFF.

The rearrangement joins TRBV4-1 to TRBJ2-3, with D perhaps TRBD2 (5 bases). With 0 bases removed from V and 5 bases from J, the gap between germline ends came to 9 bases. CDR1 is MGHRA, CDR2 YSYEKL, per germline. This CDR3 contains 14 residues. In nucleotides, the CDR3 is TGCGCCAGCAGCCAAGAAAGAGGGCGAGATACGCAGTATTTT. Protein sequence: CASSQERGRDTQYF.

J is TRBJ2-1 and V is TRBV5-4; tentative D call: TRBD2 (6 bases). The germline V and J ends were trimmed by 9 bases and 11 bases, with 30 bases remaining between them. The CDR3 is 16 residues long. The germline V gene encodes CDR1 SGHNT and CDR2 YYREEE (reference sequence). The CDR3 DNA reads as TGTGCCACCTATCCCCTTTACGAGCGGACTACGGTGAAGCAGTTCTTC. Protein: CATYPLYERTTVKQFF.

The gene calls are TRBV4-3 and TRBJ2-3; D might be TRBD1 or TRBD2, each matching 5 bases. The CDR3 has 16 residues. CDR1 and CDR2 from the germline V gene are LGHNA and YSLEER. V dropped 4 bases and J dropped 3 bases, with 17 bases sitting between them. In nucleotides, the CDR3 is TGCGCCAGCAGCCCCTCAGGTCGGGGCTTGACAGATACGCAGTATTTT. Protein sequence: CASSPSGRGLTDTQYF.

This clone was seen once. For the CDR3, the DNA is TGTGCCAGCAGCTCCGTGGGACTTCCTAGCACAGATACGCAGTATTTT. Protein: CASSSVGLPSTDTQYF. The chain employs TRBV7-9 and TRBJ2-3; D is perhaps TRBD2 (6 bases). V was pared by 4 bases and J by 0 bases, with 14 bases between. Germline lookup yields CDR1 SEHNR and CDR2 FQNEAQ (reference sequence). The CDR3 covers 16 residues.

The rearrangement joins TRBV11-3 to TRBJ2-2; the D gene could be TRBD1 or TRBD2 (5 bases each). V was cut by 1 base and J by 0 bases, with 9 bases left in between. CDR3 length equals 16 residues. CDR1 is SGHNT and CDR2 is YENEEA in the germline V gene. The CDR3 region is CASSLAGPSNTGELFF. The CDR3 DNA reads TGTGCCAGCAGCTTAGCGGGACCGTCGAACACCGGGGAGCTGTTTTTT.

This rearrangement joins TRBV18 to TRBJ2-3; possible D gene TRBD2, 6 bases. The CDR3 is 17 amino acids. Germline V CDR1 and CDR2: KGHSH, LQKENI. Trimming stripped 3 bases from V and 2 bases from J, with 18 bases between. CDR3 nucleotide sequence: TGTGCCAGCTCACCCCGGTCTGGCGCGGACTACACAGATACGCAGTATTTT. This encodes CASSPRSGADYTDTQYF.

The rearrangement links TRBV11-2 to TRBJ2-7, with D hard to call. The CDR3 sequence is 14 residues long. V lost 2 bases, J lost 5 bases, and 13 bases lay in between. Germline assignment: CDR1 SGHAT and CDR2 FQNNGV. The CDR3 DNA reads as TGTGCCAGCAGCTTAAGTACAAGTTGGAACGAGCAGTACTTC. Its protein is CASSLSTSWNEQYF.